This TCR beta chain is from a study of cytomegalovirus exposure and HLA in healthy donors. Study at large: The 120 validation repertoires, a later analysis reported, used the same platform as the 600 to 850 repertoires from the first cohort.

On this clone: What it binds is not known.

The donors were members of the validation cohort, which comprised roughly 130 subjects and was separate from the first cohort of roughly 700 subjects. Sequenced by immunoSEQ multiplex PCR; TCRdb stores in-frame clones only, minus some. The sample shows about 110,000 clones, 88% of them seen only once. Study observations and caveats: There were over 150 TCR beta chains listed as cytomegalovirus-associated. Rarity marked most TCR sequences, yet some public TCRs occurred in many donors.

The CDR3 contains 13 residues. The V gene lost 4 bases and the J gene lost 4 bases, with 10 bases spanning the gap. In germline, CDR1 is MDHEN, CDR2 SYDVKM. V gene TRBV28 combines with J gene TRBJ1-2, with a weak D call TRBD1 (6 bases). This TCR derives from a woman under 30 in good health and CMV-seropositive. The source material was PBMCs. CDR3 DNA sequence: TGTGCCAGCAGTTGGACAGTAAGCTATGGCTACACCTTC. Translating gives CASSWTVSYGYTF.